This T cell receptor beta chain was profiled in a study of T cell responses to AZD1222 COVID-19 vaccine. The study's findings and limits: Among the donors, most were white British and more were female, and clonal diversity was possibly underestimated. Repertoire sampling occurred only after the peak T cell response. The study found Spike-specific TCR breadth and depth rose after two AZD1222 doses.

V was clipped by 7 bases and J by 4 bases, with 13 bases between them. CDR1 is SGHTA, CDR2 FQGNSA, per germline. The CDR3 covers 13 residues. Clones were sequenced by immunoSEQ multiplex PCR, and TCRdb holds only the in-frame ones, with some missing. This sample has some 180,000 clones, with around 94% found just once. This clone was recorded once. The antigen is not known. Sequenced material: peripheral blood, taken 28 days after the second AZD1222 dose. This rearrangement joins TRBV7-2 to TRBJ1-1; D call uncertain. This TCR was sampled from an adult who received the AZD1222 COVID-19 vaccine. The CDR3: CASNPIRRTEAFF. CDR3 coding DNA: TGTGCCAGCAACCCCATTAGACGCACTGAAGCTTTCTTT.